The TCR beta chain under discussion was sequenced for a study of brain T cells in children with intractable seizures. The CDR3 length is 12 residues. Trimming left V 8 bases short and J 4 bases short, with 11 bases between. The germline gives CDR1 SSHAT, CDR2 FNYEAQ (reference sequence). Profiled with immunoSEQ multiplex PCR; TCRdb holds only in-frame clones, not every one. The top ten clones hold 3.8% of a sample with under 150,000 clones, around 94% of them seen once. The sequencing used peripheral blood, collected at surgery. This rearrangement joins TRBV7-7 to TRBJ2-5; maybe TRBD1 (7 bases). The sequence came from a boy under two years old with hemimegalencephaly and intractable seizures. DNA for the CDR3: TGTGCCAGCGGCCAGGGGGGAGAGACCCAGTACTTC. This gives the protein CASGQGGETQYF.